These 23 T cell receptor beta chains share one sample of origin, sequenced in a study of control samples from healthy donors and cancer patients. Data came from immunoSEQ multiplex PCR; TCRdb stores just in-frame clones and leaves some out. The repertoire has some 130,000 clones, 80% to 95% of them found once; the top ten carry about 2.2%. The sample taken for sequencing was blood. The receptor source for this set is a woman aged 45-65 years in good health.

This chain links TRBV6-1 with TRBJ1-4; no clear D gene. The CDR3 runs to 15 residues. Germline V gives CDR1 MNHNS, CDR2 SASEGT. Between the trimmed V and J ends, which lost 2 bases and 0 bases, there was a span of 7 bases. CDR3 residues: CASSEQSATNEKLFF. The CDR3 DNA reads TGTGCCAGCAGTGAACAGAGTGCAACTAATGAAAAACTGTTTTTT.

The chain uses TRBV28 and TRBJ1-6, with D possibly TRBD1 on 5 matching bases. The CDR3 is 15 amino acids. Germline loops: CDR1 MDHEN, CDR2 SYDVKM. The ends were cut back, 5 bases at V and 7 bases at J, with 15 bases in the middle. The CDR3 bases are TGTGCCAGCAGTAAGACCGGGACGGGGAATTCACCCCTCCACTTT. Encoded protein: CASSKTGTGNSPLHF.

The rearrangement links TRBV18 to TRBJ1-4; D may be TRBD1 (6 bases). Germline CDR1 KGHSH, CDR2 LQKENI. The V and J ends lost 5 bases and 7 bases respectively, with 14 bases between them. The CDR3 is 14 amino acids. The CDR3 loop is CASSSRGSGEKLFF. CDR3 nucleotides: TGTGCCAGCTCATCGAGGGGGTCCGGTGAAAAACTGTTTTTT.

The chain combines TRBV6-2 or TRBV6-3 with TRBJ2-3; 14 nucleotides match TRBD2. V lost 6 bases, J lost 6 bases, and 8 bases stayed unmatched. Germline V gene lookup returns CDR1 MNHEY and CDR2 SVGEGT. The CDR3 runs to 16 residues. CDR3 protein: CASSFGLAGGLDTQYF. CDR3 nucleotide sequence: TGTGCCAGCAGCTTCGGACTAGCGGGAGGACTGGATACGCAGTATTTT.

This clone has more than one count but fewer than ten. The V and J genes are TRBV24-1 and TRBJ2-2; D is undetermined. V was pared by 6 bases and J by 3 bases, with 10 bases between. The CDR3 has 14 amino acids. Germline V gene sequence: CDR1 KGHDR, CDR2 SFDVKD. The CDR3 DNA reads TGTGCCACCAGTTTGAACTTAGACACCGGGGAGCTGTTTTTT. It is translated as CATSLNLDTGELFF.

The genes are TRBV4-2 and TRBJ1-2; 9 positions agree with TRBD1. The J segment lost 4 bases and the V segment lost 3 bases, leaving 6 bases of the junction unmatched. From germline, CDR1 is LGHNA and CDR2 YNFKEQ. The CDR3 spans 15 residues. CDR3 DNA sequence: TGTGCCAGCAGCCAGCGGGGACAGGGCATCTATGGCTACACCTTC. Translation: CASSQRGQGIYGYTF.

The rearrangement joins TRBV5-4 to TRBJ2-5; 10 bases align to TRBD1. This CDR3 contains 17 residues. V lost 4 bases to trimming and J lost 9 bases; unmatched junction nucleotides: 18. Germline loops: CDR1 SGHNT, CDR2 YYREEE (reference sequence). This CDR3 reads CASSTRQGAGLGEAQYF. The CDR3 DNA follows: TGTGCCAGCAGCACCAGACAGGGGGCTGGGTTGGGTGAGGCCCAGTACTTC. Drawing the rest from reference TRBV5-4 and TRBJ2-5, the complete variable domain is ETGVTQSPTHLIKTRGQQVTLRCSSQSGHNTVSWYQQALGQGPQFIFQYYREEENGRGNFPPRFSGLQFPNYSSELNVNALELDDSALYLCASSTRQGAGLGEAQYFGPGTRLLVL.

The gene calls are TRBV6-5 and TRBJ2-5, with 8 bases lining up with TRBD2. Germline V CDR1 and CDR2: MNHEY, SVGAGI. J lost 5 bases, V lost 5 bases, and 7 bases had no gene match. This CDR3 is 14 amino acids long. CDR3 residues: CASSQGLVQETQYF. In DNA, the CDR3 is TGTGCCAGCAGTCAGGGACTAGTCCAGGAGACCCAGTACTTC.

The chain carries TRBV6-1 and TRBJ1-2; 10 nucleotides agree with TRBD1. V dropped 4 bases and J dropped 4; count of bases not matched to a gene: 15. Looked up from germline, CDR1 is MNHNS and CDR2 is SASEGT. The CDR3 has 18 residues. The CDR3 DNA sequence: TGTGCCAGCAGTGCATACCAATACCGGGACAGGGGAGGCTATGGCTACACCTTC. Translation gives CASSAYQYRDRGGYGYTF.

This chain uses TRBV18 with TRBJ2-7; the D call may be TRBD1 or TRBD2 (6 bases each). Germline CDR1 reads KGHSH; CDR2 reads LQKENI. Trimming left V 4 bases short and J 12 bases short, with 19 bases between. The CDR3 runs to 13 residues. The CDR3 nucleotides are TGTGCCAGCTCACTTCTCGACGCGGGACAAATGTACTTC. The encoded protein is CASSLLDAGQMYF.

The chain recombines TRBV27 with TRBJ2-7; perhaps D is TRBD1 or TRBD2 (6 bases each). The CDR3 consists of 14 residues. Trimming took 2 bases from V and 5 from J, leaving 13 bases between them. Germline lookup yields CDR1 MNHEY and CDR2 SMNVEV (reference sequence). CDR3 loop: CASSLIGGNNEQYF. The CDR3 bases are TGTGCCAGCAGTTTAATCGGGGGCAACAACGAGCAGTACTTC.

The chain is built from TRBV11-2 and TRBJ2-1; tentative D call: TRBD1 (5 bases). Trimming stripped 5 bases from V and 0 bases from J, with 11 bases between. This CDR3 contains 15 residues. Germline CDR1 reads SGHAT; CDR2 reads FQNNGV. The CDR3 DNA reads TGTGCCAGCAGCATCACAGGTAGCTCCTACAATGAGCAGTTCTTC. It is translated as CASSITGSSYNEQFF.

The chain uses TRBV19 and TRBJ1-2; no clear D. Trimming shortened V by 9 bases and J by 6 bases, and 23 bases separated the two germline ends. CDR3 length: 15 amino acids. CDR1 is LNHDA, CDR2 SQIVND, per germline (reference sequence). The CDR3 DNA reads as TGTGCCAGCCAAAACGGTCGCAGTAGCTCAAATGGCTACACCTTC. Protein: CASQNGRSSSNGYTF.

This clone has just one count. This rearrangement joins TRBV5-5 to TRBJ1-6, with TRBD1 identical over 8 bases. The CDR3 totals 14 residues. V lost 1 base, J lost 14 bases, and 8 bases stayed unmatched. Per the germline V gene, CDR1 is SGHKS and CDR2 is YYEKEE (reference sequence). The CDR3 reads CASSLSQGAPTLHF. CDR3 DNA sequence: TGTGCCAGCAGCTTGAGTCAGGGGGCCCCGACCCTCCACTTT.

The chain joins TRBV28 to TRBJ2-4, with 8 bases aligning to TRBD1. J lost 6 bases, V lost 4 bases, and 8 bases had no gene match. The CDR3 consists of 15 residues. The V gene's germline CDR1 is MDHEN and CDR2 SYDVKM. The CDR3: CASSSDYQGANIQYF. CDR3 sequence (DNA): TGTGCCAGCAGTTCAGATTATCAGGGGGCAAACATTCAGTACTTC.

The chain couples TRBV29-1 to TRBJ2-1; 7 bases agree with TRBD1. This CDR3 is 13 amino acids long. The germline gives CDR1 SQVTM, CDR2 ANQGSEA. The ends lost 5 bases at V and 7 bases at J; junction bases unmatched: 8. CDR3: CSVRLQGRNEQFF. In DNA, the CDR3 is TGCAGCGTTAGACTACAGGGGCGAAATGAGCAGTTCTTC.

The chain combines TRBV11-2 with TRBJ1-1; 7 bases are a match to TRBD1. Germline CDR1 reads SGHAT; CDR2 reads FQNNGV. J was trimmed by 11 bases and V by 6 bases; bases with no gene match: 12. The CDR3 extends over 13 amino acids. CDR3: CASSQDLTGDAFF. CDR3 bases: TGTGCCAGCAGTCAAGACCTAACAGGGGATGCTTTCTTT. The full variable domain, rest sourced from reference TRBV11-2 and TRBJ1-1, is EAGVAQSPRYKIIEKRQSVAFWCNPISGHATLYWYQQILGQGPKLLIQFQNNGVVDDSQLPKDRFSAERLKGVDSTLKIQPAKLEDSAVYLCASSQDLTGDAFFGQGTRLTVV.

This sequence joins TRBV3-1 (or the pseudogene TRBV3-2) and TRBJ1-4, with D tentatively TRBD1 (6 bases). The CDR3 length is 13 residues. The germline gives CDR1 LGHDT, CDR2 YNNKEL (reference sequence). The V end lost 10 bases, the J end lost 7 bases, and 16 bases lay between the germline ends. CDR3 amino acids: CATQGRKGEKLFF. The CDR3 DNA reads TGTGCCACCCAGGGGAGAAAAGGTGAAAAACTGTTTTTT.

This chain uses TRBV15 with TRBJ2-5; D might be TRBD1 or TRBD2, each matching 6 bases. Germline loops: CDR1 LNHNV, CDR2 YYDKDF (reference sequence). Between the trimmed V and J ends, which lost 3 bases and 1 base, there was a span of 15 bases. This CDR3 is built from 16 residues. Here the CDR3 DNA reads TGTGCCACCAGCAGGGACCGGGGGCCCTTCCAAGAGACCCAGTACTTC. Residues: CATSRDRGPFQETQYF.

Regarding this clone: The junction differs from germline at one of its ends, possibly a read error. This chain joins TRBV6-1 and TRBJ2-7; no firm D call. The CDR3 loop spans 13 amino acids. Germline values: CDR1 MNHNS, CDR2 SASEGT. Written as DNA, the CDR3 is TGTGCCAGCAGTGAGGCTAAAGCGATTTCGAGTCACTTC. Translating it yields CASSEAKAISSHF.

This sequence joins TRBV2 and TRBJ1-1; the D gene is possibly TRBD1 (6 bases). With 8 bases removed from V and 1 base from J, the gap between germline ends came to 20 bases. Germline values: CDR1 SNHLY, CDR2 FYNNEI. This CDR3 contains 16 residues. The CDR3 nucleotides read TGTGCCAGCGGGGGGCCGGAAGGCAGGAGGAACACTGAAGCTTTCTTT. As protein: CASGGPEGRRNTEAFF.

Remarks on this clone: The identical CDR3 is also encoded by other nucleotide sequences in the sample. This rearrangement joins TRBV15 to TRBJ2-7; D tentatively fits TRBD1 or TRBD2 (5 bases each). V lost 6 bases and J 6 bases, leaving 15 bases between the germline ends. The CDR3 extends over 13 amino acids. Germline-derived CDR1 and CDR2 are LNHNV and YYDKDF (reference sequence). For the CDR3, the DNA is TGTGCCACCAGTAGTGGGGGAATGACCGAGCAGTACTTC. Translating it yields CATSSGGMTEQYF. The complete variable domain, with remaining parts taken from reference TRBV15 and TRBJ2-7, reads DAMVIQNPRYQVTQFGKPVTLSCSQTLNHNVMYWYQQKSSQAPKLLFHYYDKDFNNEADTPDNFQSRRPNTSFCFLDIRSPGLGDTAMYLCATSSGGMTEQYFGPGTRLTVT.

The rearrangement joins TRBV10-1 to TRBJ2-3; D gene uncertain. The CDR3 runs 14 residues. The V gene lost 3 bases and the J gene lost 0 bases, with 7 bases spanning the gap. CDR1 is WNHNN and CDR2 is SYGVQD in the germline V gene (reference sequence). The CDR3 loop is CASSDVYSTDTQYF. The CDR3 DNA follows: TGCGCCAGCAGTGATGTGTACAGCACAGATACGCAGTATTTT.